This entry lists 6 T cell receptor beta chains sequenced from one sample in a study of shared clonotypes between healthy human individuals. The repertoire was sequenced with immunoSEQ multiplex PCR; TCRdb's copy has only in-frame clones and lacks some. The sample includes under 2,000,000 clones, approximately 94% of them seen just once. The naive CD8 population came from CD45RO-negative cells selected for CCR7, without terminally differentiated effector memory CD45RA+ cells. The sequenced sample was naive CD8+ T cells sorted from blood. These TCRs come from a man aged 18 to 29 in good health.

The DNA of the CDR3 is TGTGCCACCAGCGGTTGGGCGGGACAGGGGAGAGGTTCCTATTCACCCCTCCACTTT. Protein: CATSGWAGQGRGSYSPLHF. The chain combines TRBV15 with TRBJ1-6, with 10 bases aligning to TRBD1. The ends lost 5 bases at V and 8 bases at J; junction bases unmatched: 18. The CDR3 loop spans 19 amino acids. Germline assignment: CDR1 LNHNV and CDR2 YYDKDF (reference sequence). The complete variable domain, with remaining parts taken from reference TRBV15 and TRBJ1-6, reads DAMVIQNPRYQVTQFGKPVTLSCSQTLNHNVMYWYQQKSSQAPKLLFHYYDKDFNNEADTPDNFQSRRPNTSFCFLDIRSPGLGDTAMYLCATSGWAGQGRGSYSPLHFGNGTRLTVT.

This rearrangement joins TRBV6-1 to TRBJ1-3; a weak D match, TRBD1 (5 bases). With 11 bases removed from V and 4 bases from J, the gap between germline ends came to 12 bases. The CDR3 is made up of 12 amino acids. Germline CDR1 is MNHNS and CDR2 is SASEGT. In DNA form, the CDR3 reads TGTGCCGGTAAGGGGAACGGAAACACCATATATTTT. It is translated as CAGKGNGNTIYF.

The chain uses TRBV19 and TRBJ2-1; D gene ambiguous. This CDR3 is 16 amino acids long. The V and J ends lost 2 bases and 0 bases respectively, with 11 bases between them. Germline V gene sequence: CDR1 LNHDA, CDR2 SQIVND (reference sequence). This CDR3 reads CASSITGFSSYNEQFF. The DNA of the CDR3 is TGTGCCAGTAGTATAACGGGTTTCAGCTCCTACAATGAGCAGTTCTTC.

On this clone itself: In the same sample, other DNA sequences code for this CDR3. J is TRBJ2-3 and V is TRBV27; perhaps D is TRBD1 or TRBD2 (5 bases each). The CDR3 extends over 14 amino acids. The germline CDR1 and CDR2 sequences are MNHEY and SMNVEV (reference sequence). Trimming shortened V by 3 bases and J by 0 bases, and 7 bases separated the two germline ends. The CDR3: CASSLGPSTDTQYF. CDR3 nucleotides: TGTGCCAGCAGTTTGGGACCTAGCACAGATACGCAGTATTTT.

CDR3 sequence reads: CASSLGQGRSFQETQYF. In DNA, the CDR3 is TGTGCCAGCAGCCTCGGACAGGGCCGCTCATTCCAAGAGACCCAGTACTTC. J is TRBJ2-5 and V is TRBV9; 8 nucleotides match TRBD1. CDR3 length equals 17 residues. Losses at the gene ends were 4 bases for V and 1 base for J; bases not matched to a gene: 12. From germline, CDR1 is SGDLS and CDR2 YYNGEE. The variable domain in full, with the rest retrieved from reference TRBV9 and TRBJ2-5, is DSGVTQTPKHLITATGQRVTLRCSPRSGDLSVYWYQQSLDQGLQFLIQYYNGEERAKGNILERFSAQQFPDLHSELNLSSLELGDSALYFCASSLGQGRSFQETQYFGPGTRLLVL.

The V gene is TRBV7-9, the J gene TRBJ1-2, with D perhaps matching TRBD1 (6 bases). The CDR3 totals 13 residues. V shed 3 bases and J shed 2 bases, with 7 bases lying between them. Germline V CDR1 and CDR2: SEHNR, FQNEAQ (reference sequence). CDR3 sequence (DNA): TGTGCCAGCAGCTTTACAGGGAACTATGGCTACACCTTC. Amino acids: CASSFTGNYGYTF. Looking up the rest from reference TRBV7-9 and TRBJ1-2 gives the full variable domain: DTGVSQNPRHKITKRGQNVTFRCDPISEHNRLYWYRQTLGQGPEFLTYFQNEAQLEKSRLLSDRFSAERPKGSFSTLEIQRTEQGDSAMYLCASSFTGNYGYTFGSGTRLTVV.